This is a list of T cell receptor beta chains from one sample in a study of cytomegalovirus exposure and HLA in healthy donors. Method: immunoSEQ multiplex PCR; TCRdb's copy keeps in-frame clones and lacks some. Of 150,000 to 200,000 clones in the sample, 65% to 80% were seen once. The specimen was PBMCs. The origin of the receptors is a woman aged 25 to 39 in good health and CMV-seropositive. CDR3s include the opening cysteine and the closing phenylalanine or tryptophan. Fields, in order: J gene, V gene, D gene, clone size, CDR3 DNA, CDR3 protein. A D gene is named only where the DNA matches it firmly. Size tells how often a clone was seen (once, few, many) or the class of an expanded clone, and some rows leave it out.

j_call: TRBJ1-6; v_call: TRBV6-5; d_call: NA; clone_size: NA; cdr3_nt: TGTGCCAGCAGTTCCCTCGGGACACCCTATAATTCACCCCTCCACTTT; cdr3_aa: CASSSLGTPYNSPLHF
j_call: TRBJ1-5; v_call: TRBV7-2; d_call: TRBD1; clone_size: few; cdr3_nt: TGTGCCAGCAGCGCCAGGGGGTATAGCAATCAGCCCCAGCATTTT; cdr3_aa: CASSARGYSNQPQHF
j_call: TRBJ2-5; v_call: TRBV4-1; d_call: NA; clone_size: NA; cdr3_nt: TGCGCCAGCAGCCAAGATCCGAACAGAAAAGAGACCCAGTACTTC; cdr3_aa: CASSQDPNRKETQYF
j_call: TRBJ2-4; v_call: TRBV5-1; d_call: NA; clone_size: NA; cdr3_nt: TGCGCCAGCAGCTTGGGGGCAGGGGTTTCCAAAAACATTCAGTACTTC; cdr3_aa: CASSLGAGVSKNIQYF
j_call: TRBJ2-7; v_call: TRBV18; d_call: TRBD2; clone_size: NA; cdr3_nt: TGTGCCAGCTCACCACAGCGGGGGGTGACGTACTTC; cdr3_aa: CASSPQRGVTYF
j_call: TRBJ2-1; v_call: TRBV4-3; d_call: TRBD2; clone_size: NA; cdr3_nt: TGCGCCAGCAGCCAGAGCGGGGGGGCCAATGAGCAGTTCTTC; cdr3_aa: CASSQSGGANEQFF
j_call: TRBJ1-3; v_call: TRBV18; d_call: NA; clone_size: NA; cdr3_nt: TGTGCCAGCTCACCAGTCAAGGGAGTGGTAACTGGAAACACCATATATTTT; cdr3_aa: CASSPVKGVVTGNTIYF
j_call: TRBJ2-1; v_call: TRBV27; d_call: TRBD2; clone_size: NA; cdr3_nt: TGTGCCAGCAGGCGGGGGATGGGCAATGAGCAGTTCTTC; cdr3_aa: CASRRGMGNEQFF
j_call: TRBJ1-2; v_call: TRBV4-3; d_call: NA; clone_size: NA; cdr3_nt: TGCGCCAGCAGCCAAGATTTGACGGGGAACTATGGCTACACCTTC; cdr3_aa: CASSQDLTGNYGYTF
j_call: TRBJ2-1; v_call: TRBV5-1; d_call: NA; clone_size: NA; cdr3_nt: TGCGCCAGCAGCTTCACGACAGGGGCGGGTCGGGGAGGGAATGAGCAGTTCTTC; cdr3_aa: CASSFTTGAGRGGNEQFF